The clone carrying this TCR beta chain showed up many times. The data are from a study of T cells in Graves' hyperthyroidism and ophthalmopathy. Germline loops: CDR1 SNHLY, CDR2 FYNNEI. V was shortened by 11 bases and J by 6 bases, with 14 bases between the two germline ends. CDR3 length equals 11 residues. There were TCR beta CDR3 regions amplified from RNA transcripts. The study used the HTBI primer set for a first-round RT-PCR of the TCR CDR3. TCRdb re-called the multiplex PCR reads through MiXCR, storing one row per CDR3 protein. The repertoire holds fewer than 750,000 distinct CDR3 sequences, with 46% as singletons. Disease duration under 2 months; hyperthyroidism patients were aged 18 to 65.

The sequence was obtained from a woman between 18 and 30 years old with Graves' hyperthyroidism. Material: peripheral blood or thyroid tissue (not recorded which). V usage is TRBV2 and J usage is TRBJ2-7, with D hard to call. CDR3 sequence reads: CAGSLEVEQYF. The CDR3 DNA sequence: TGTGCCGGATCACTCGAGGTCGAGCAGTACTTC.